Listed below are T cell receptor beta chains from one sample, sequenced in a study of cytomegalovirus exposure and HLA in healthy donors. Clones were read by immunoSEQ multiplex PCR, and TCRdb kept only the in-frame ones, dropping some. Of more than 85,000 clones listed, about three quarters are singletons. The sequenced sample consisted of PBMCs. The origin of the receptors is a woman in her thirties or forties in good health and CMV-seropositive. Each CDR3 is given with its conserved first and last residue. The D gene is left open where the match is weak.

D	V	J	CDR3
TRBD1	TRBV7-8	TRBJ2-5	CASSPNRGETQYF
TRBD1	TRBV18	TRBJ1-2	CASSTGENGYTF
TRBD2	TRBV19	TRBJ2-2	CASSFGGRPTGELFF
NA	TRBV6-5	TRBJ1-4	CASRGGREKLFF
NA	TRBV9	TRBJ1-4	CASSVGGGNEKLFF
TRBD1	TRBV7-6	TRBJ2-3	CASSPGQGRPRADTQYF
NA	TRBV28	TRBJ1-2	CASSDSNYGYTF
NA	TRBV27	TRBJ2-5	CASSLRREETQYF
TRBD1	TRBV2	TRBJ1-1	CASSITGDTEAFF
TRBD1	TRBV27	TRBJ2-7	CASSLSSGDRTYEQYF
NA	TRBV7-9	TRBJ1-3	CSSRPPSLGLGNTIYF
NA	TRBV14	TRBJ2-1	CASSHFAGSGVVNEQFF
TRBD2	TRBV4-3	TRBJ2-7	CASSQVGGVYEQYF
NA	TRBV27	TRBJ2-7	CASSSRYEQYF
NA	TRBV5-1	TRBJ2-1	CASSPWDSSSYNEQFF
NA	TRBV7-2	TRBJ2-1	CASSLDQGNQFF
TRBD2	TRBV7-2	TRBJ2-1	CASSLVGGGANEQFF
TRBD1	TRBV5-5	TRBJ2-7	CASSSPLAKGAHEQYF
TRBD2	TRBV5-6	TRBJ2-2	CASSFELLGGGNTGELFF
TRBD1	TRBV28	TRBJ1-4	CASSLNRDRNEKLFF
NA	TRBV25-1	TRBJ2-1	CASSEGWESEQFF
TRBD2	TRBV5-1	TRBJ2-1	CASSLGIWLAGGNEQFF
TRBD2	TRBV28	TRBJ2-6	CASSFLSGGGANVLTF
NA	TRBV2	TRBJ2-3	CANSGQTTDTQYF
NA	TRBV9	TRBJ1-3	CASSVVAVPRDTIYF
TRBD1	TRBV27	TRBJ2-1	CASSDPGTGGGDEQFF
NA	TRBV7-9	TRBJ1-2	CASSAGGYYGYTF
TRBD2	TRBV9	TRBJ2-3	CASSVVGGRVATDTQYF
NA	TRBV9	TRBJ1-1	CASSVAGEPGAEAFF
TRBD2	TRBV27	TRBJ2-3	CASSLLAGYSTDTQYF
TRBD1	TRBV5-1	TRBJ2-1	CASSDRGNYNEQFF
NA	TRBV11-2	TRBJ1-2	CASSSGILYGYTF
NA	TRBV29-1	TRBJ2-7	CSVELGLHSPYEQYF
NA	TRBV4-1	TRBJ2-7	CASSQDQAFYEQYF
TRBD1	TRBV27	TRBJ1-6	CASSLTGWSLLGSPLHF
NA	TRBV18	TRBJ2-1	CASSYGLRNEQFF
NA	TRBV7-3	TRBJ2-7	CASSFTGNDEQYF
NA	TRBV9	TRBJ1-3	CASSVEANGNTIYF
NA	TRBV5-8	TRBJ1-3	CASSRNSGNTIYF
NA	TRBV5-1	TRBJ2-2	CASSLVEVNTGELFF
NA	TRBV19	TRBJ2-1	CASSILSGYNEQFF
TRBD1	TRBV7-3	TRBJ2-5	CASSFDRAETQYF